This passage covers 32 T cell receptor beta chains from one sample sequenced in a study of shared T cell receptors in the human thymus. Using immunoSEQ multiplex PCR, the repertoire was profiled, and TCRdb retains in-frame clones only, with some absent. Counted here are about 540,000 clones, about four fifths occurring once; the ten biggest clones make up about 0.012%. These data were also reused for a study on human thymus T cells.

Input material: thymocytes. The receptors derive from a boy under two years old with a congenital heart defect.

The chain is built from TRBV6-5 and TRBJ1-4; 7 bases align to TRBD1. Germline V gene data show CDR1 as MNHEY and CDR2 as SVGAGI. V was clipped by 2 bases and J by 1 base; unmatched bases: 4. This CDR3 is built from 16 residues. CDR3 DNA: TGTGCCAGCAGTTACCTCAGGGGGATAACTAATGAAAAACTGTTTTTT. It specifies CASSYLRGITNEKLFF.

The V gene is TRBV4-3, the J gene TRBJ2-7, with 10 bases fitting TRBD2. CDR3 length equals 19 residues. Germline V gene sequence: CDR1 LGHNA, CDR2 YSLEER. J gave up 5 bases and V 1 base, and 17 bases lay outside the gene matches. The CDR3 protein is CASSQVRKVAGGMGDEQYF. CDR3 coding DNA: TGCGCCAGCAGCCAAGTCCGTAAGGTAGCGGGAGGAATGGGCGACGAGCAGTACTTC.

The CDR3 DNA follows: TGTGCCAGCAGTGCTCGAGGCAATCAGCCCCAGCATTTT. Protein sequence: CASSARGNQPQHF. The V call is TRBV2, the J call TRBJ1-5; D gene ambiguous. The ends were cut back, 4 bases at V and 2 bases at J, with 6 bases in the middle. Germline-derived CDR1 and CDR2 are SNHLY and FYNNEI. The CDR3 is 13 residues long.

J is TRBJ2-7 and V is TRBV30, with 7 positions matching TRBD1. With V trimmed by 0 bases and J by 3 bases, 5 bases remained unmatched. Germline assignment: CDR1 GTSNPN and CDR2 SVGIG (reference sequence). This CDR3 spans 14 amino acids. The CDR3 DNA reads TGTGCCTGGAGTGTAAGACAGGGCCACTACGAGCAGTACTTC. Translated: CAWSVRQGHYEQYF.

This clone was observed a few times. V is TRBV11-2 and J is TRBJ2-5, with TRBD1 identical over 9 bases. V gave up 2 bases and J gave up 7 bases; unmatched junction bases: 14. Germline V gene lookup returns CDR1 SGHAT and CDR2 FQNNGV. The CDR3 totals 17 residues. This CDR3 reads CASSLHGTGGYKMTQYF. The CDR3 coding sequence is TGTGCCAGCAGCTTACACGGTACAGGGGGCTATAAGATGACCCAGTACTTC.

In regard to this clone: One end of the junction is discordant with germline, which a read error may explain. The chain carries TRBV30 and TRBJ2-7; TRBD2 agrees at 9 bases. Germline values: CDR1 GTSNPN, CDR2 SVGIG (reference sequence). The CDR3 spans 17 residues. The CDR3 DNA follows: TGTGTCTGGGCCGGGACCGAACTAGCGGGCTGGGCCTACGAGCAGTACTTC. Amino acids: CVWAGTELAGWAYEQYF. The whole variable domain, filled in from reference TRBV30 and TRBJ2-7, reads SQTIHQWPATLVQPVGSPLSLECTVEGTSNPNLYWYRQAAGRGLQLLFYSVGIGQISSEVPQNLSASRPQDRQFILSSKKLLLSDSGFYLCVWAGTELAGWAYEQYFGPGTRLTVT.

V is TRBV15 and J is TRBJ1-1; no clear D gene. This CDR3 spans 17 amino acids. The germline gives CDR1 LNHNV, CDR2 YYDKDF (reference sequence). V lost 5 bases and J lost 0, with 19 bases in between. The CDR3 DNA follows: TGTGCCACCAGCCCCCAGGTGATCGAGAGCTTGAACACTGAAGCTTTCTTT. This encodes CATSPQVIESLNTEAFF.

CDR3 amino acids: CASSTQEQGAPYNEQFF. CDR3 DNA sequence: TGTGCCAGTAGTACCCAAGAACAGGGGGCCCCCTACAATGAGCAGTTCTTC. The V and J genes are TRBV19 and TRBJ2-1; 9 bases match TRBD1. CDR3 size: 17 residues. Germline trimming cut 4 bases from V and 2 bases from J; bases unmatched to any gene: 9. Looked up from germline, CDR1 is LNHDA and CDR2 is SQIVND (reference sequence). Together with reference TRBV19 and TRBJ2-1, the CDR3 gives the full variable domain: DGGITQSPKYLFRKEGQNVTLSCEQNLNHDAMYWYRQDPGQGLRLIYYSQIVNDFQKGDIAEGYSVSREKKESFPLTVTSAQKNPTAFYLCASSTQEQGAPYNEQFFGPGTRLTVL.

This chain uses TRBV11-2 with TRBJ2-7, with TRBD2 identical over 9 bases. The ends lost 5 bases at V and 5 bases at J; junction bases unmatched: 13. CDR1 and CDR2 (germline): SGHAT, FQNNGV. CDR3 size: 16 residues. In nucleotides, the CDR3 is TGTGCCAGCAGCCTAGCCAGGACAGCGGGAGGCGACGAGCAGTACTTC. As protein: CASSLARTAGGDEQYF.

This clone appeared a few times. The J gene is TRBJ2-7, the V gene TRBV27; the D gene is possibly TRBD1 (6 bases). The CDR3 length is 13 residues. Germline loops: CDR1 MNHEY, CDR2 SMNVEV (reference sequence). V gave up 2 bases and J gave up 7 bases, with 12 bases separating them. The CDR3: CASSLTGTGEQYF. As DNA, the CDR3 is TGTGCCAGCAGTTTAACAGGGACGGGGGAGCAGTACTTC.

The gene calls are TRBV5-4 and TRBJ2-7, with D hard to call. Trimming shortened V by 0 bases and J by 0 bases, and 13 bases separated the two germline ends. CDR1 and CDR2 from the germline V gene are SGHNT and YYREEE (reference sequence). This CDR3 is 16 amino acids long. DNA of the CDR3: TGTGCCAGCAGCTTGGAAGCGAGGCTAGACTCCTACGAGCAGTACTTC. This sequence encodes CASSLEARLDSYEQYF.

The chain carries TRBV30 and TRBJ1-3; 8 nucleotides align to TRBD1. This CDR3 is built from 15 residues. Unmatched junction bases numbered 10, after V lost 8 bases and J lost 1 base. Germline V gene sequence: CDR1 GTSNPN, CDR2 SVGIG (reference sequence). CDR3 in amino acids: CALSERTGSGNTIYF. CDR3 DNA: TGTGCCCTATCCGAGCGGACAGGGTCTGGAAACACCATATATTTT.

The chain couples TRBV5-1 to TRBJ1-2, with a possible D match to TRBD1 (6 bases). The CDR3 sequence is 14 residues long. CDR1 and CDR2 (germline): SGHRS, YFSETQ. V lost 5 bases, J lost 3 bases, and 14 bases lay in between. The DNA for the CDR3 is TGCGCCAGCAGTCCGGCGGGGGCGGACTATGGCTACACCTTC. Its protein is CASSPAGADYGYTF.

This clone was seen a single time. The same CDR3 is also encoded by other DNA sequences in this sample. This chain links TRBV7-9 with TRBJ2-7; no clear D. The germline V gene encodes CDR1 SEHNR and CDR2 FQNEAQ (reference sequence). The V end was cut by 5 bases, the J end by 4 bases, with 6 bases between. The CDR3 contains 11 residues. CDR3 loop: CASSLLYEQYF. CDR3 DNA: TGTGCCAGCAGCCTTCTATACGAGCAGTACTTC.

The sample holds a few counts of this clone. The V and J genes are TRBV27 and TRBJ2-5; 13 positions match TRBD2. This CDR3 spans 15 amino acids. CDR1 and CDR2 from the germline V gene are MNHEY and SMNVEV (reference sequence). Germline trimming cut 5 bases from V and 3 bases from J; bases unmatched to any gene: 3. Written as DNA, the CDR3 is TGTGCCAGCAGTCAAGGACTAGCGGGAGAAGAGACCCAGTACTTC. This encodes CASSQGLAGEETQYF.

CDR3 loop: CASSYGRENYNEQFF. DNA for the CDR3: TGTGCCAGCAGTTACGGACGGGAGAACTACAATGAGCAGTTCTTC. The genes are TRBV6-6 and TRBJ2-1; D may be TRBD2 (6 bases). V was cut by 2 bases and J by 3 bases, with 11 bases left in between. The CDR3 runs 15 residues. Germline CDR1 MNHNY, CDR2 SVGAGI (reference sequence).

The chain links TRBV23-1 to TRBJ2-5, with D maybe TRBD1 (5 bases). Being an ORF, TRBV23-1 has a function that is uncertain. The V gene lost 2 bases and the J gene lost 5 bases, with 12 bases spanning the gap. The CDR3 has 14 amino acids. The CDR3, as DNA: TGCGCCAGCAGTCAACAGGGTGAAGGGGAGACCCAGTACTTC. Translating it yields CASSQQGEGETQYF.

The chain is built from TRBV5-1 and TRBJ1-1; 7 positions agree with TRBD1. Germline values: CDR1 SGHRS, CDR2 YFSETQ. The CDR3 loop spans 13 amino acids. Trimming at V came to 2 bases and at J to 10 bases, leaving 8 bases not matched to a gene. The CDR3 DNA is TGCGCCAGCAGCTTTGACAGGGATCGGGTAGCTTTCTTT. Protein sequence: CASSFDRDRVAFF.

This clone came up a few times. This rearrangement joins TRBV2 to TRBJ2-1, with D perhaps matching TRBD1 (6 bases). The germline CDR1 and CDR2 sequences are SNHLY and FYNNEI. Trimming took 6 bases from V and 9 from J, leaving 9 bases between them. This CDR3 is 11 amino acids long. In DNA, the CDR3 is TGTGCCAGCAGGGTAGGGGGTGAGCAGTTCTTC. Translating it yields CASRVGGEQFF.

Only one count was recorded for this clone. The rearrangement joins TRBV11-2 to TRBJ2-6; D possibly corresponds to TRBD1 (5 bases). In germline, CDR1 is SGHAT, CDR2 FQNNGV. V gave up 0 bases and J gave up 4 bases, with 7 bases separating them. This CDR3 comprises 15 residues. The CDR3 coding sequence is TGTGCCAGCAGCTTAGAAGGGGTCGGGGCCAACGTCCTGACTTTC. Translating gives CASSLEGVGANVLTF.

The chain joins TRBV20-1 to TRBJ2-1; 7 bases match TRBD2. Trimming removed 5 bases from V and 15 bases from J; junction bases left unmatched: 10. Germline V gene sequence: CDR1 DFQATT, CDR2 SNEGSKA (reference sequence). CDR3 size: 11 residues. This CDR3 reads CSAPGLEAWFF. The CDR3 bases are TGCAGTGCTCCAGGACTAGAAGCGTGGTTCTTC.

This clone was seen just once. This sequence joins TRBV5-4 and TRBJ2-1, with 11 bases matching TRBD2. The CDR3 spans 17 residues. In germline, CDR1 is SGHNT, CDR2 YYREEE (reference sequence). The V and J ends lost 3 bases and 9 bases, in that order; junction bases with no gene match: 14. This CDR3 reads CASSWTGTSGQAGEQFF. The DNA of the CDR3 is TGTGCCAGCAGCTGGACCGGGACTAGCGGTCAAGCGGGTGAGCAGTTCTTC.

CDR3 region: CASSQDLFEAGVIYEQFF. CDR3 DNA: TGCGCCAGCAGCCAAGATCTGTTTGAAGCGGGAGTTATCTATGAGCAGTTCTTC. The rearrangement uses TRBV4-3 and TRBJ2-1, with TRBD2 matching 8 bases. Germline assignment: CDR1 LGHNA and CDR2 YSLEER. With V trimmed by 0 bases and J by 8 bases, 15 bases remained unmatched. The CDR3 has 18 amino acids.

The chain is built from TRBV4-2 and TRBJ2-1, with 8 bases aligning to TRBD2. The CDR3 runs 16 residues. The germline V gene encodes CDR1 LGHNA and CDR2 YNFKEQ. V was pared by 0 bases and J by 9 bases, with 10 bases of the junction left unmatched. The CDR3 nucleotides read TGTGCCAGCAGCCAAGAGAACGGGAGGGCCGATCGTGAGCAGTTCTTC. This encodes CASSQENGRADREQFF.

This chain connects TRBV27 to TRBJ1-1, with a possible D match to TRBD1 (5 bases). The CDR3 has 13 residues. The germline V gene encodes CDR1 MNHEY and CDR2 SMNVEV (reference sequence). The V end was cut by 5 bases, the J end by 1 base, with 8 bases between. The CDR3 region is CASSTQANTEAFF. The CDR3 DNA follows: TGTGCCAGCAGTACACAGGCGAACACTGAAGCTTTCTTT.

CDR3 DNA: TGTGCCAGCAGTTCACGGGAGGAGCACGCAGATACGCAGTATTTT. This gives the protein CASSSREEHADTQYF. This chain uses TRBV6-5 with TRBJ2-3; TRBD2 aligns across 7 bases. V trimming: 4 bases; J trimming: 4 bases; junction bases outside the gene matches: 8. Germline V gene lookup returns CDR1 MNHEY and CDR2 SVGAGI. The CDR3 consists of 15 residues.

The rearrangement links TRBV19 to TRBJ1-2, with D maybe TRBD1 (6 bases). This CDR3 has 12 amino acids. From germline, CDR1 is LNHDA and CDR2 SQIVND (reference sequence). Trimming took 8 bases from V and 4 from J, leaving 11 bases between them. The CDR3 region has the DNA TGTGCCAGTCATACAGGGCGCTATGGCTACACCTTC. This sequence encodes CASHTGRYGYTF.

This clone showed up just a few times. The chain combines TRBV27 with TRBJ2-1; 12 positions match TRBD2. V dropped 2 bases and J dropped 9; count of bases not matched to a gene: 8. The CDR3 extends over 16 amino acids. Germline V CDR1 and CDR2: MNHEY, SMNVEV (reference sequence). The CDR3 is CASSLEVPSGRGEQFF. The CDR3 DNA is TGTGCCAGCAGTTTAGAGGTGCCTAGCGGGAGGGGTGAGCAGTTCTTC.

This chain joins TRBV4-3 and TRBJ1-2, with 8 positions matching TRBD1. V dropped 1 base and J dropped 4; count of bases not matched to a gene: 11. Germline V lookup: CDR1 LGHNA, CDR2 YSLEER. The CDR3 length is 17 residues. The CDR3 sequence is CASSQVPVPGQAYGYTF. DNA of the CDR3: TGCGCCAGCAGCCAAGTACCCGTACCGGGACAGGCCTATGGCTACACCTTC.

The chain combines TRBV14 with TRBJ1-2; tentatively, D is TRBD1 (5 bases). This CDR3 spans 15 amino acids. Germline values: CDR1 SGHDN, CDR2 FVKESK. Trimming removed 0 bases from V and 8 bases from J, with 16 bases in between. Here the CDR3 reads CASSQDGALVGGYTF. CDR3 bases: TGTGCCAGCAGCCAAGATGGGGCCCTAGTAGGAGGCTACACCTTC.

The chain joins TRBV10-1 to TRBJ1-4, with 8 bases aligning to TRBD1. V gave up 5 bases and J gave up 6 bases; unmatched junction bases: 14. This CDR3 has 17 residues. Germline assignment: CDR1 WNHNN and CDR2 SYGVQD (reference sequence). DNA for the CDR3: TGCGCCAGCAGTTCCGGGACAGGTCCACCGCGGGATGAAAAACTGTTTTTT. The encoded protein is CASSSGTGPPRDEKLFF.

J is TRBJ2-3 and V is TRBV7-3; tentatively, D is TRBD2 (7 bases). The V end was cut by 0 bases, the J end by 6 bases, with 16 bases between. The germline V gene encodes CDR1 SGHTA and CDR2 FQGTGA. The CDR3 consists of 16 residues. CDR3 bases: TGTGCCAGCAGCTTAACAGGCGGGGGCCCCACGGATACGCAGTATTTT. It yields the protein CASSLTGGGPTDTQYF.